The source of this T cell receptor (beta chain) is a study of shared clonotypes between healthy human individuals. Pooled CD45RO+ cells and CCR7-negative CD45RA+ TemRA cells made up CD8 memory. Overall study results and limits: The study found about 5% of naive CD4 clonotypes shared across several donors. The researchers took only blood, and tissue repertoires probably look different. The diversity represented, both genetic and in exposure history, was limited by few donors.

Of note for this clone: The target antigen is unknown.

The V segment lost 5 bases and the J segment 4 bases; nucleotides outside the gene matches: 8. Germline CDR1 reads MNHNS; CDR2 reads SASEGT. The CDR3 has 14 amino acids. The repertoire was sequenced with immunoSEQ multiplex PCR; TCRdb's copy has only in-frame clones and lacks some. In the table there are about 320,000 clones, roughly 91% of which are singletons. Material: memory CD8+ T cells sorted from blood. Stated subset: CD45RO+ cells pooled with CCR7-negative TemRA cells. V usage is TRBV6-1 and J usage is TRBJ2-7; 7 bases are a match to TRBD1. The receptor comes from a man younger than 35 in good health. The CDR3 DNA sequence: TGTGCCAGCAGTCCGCCGGGACAGACTTACGAGCAGTACTTC. Its protein product is CASSPPGQTYEQYF.